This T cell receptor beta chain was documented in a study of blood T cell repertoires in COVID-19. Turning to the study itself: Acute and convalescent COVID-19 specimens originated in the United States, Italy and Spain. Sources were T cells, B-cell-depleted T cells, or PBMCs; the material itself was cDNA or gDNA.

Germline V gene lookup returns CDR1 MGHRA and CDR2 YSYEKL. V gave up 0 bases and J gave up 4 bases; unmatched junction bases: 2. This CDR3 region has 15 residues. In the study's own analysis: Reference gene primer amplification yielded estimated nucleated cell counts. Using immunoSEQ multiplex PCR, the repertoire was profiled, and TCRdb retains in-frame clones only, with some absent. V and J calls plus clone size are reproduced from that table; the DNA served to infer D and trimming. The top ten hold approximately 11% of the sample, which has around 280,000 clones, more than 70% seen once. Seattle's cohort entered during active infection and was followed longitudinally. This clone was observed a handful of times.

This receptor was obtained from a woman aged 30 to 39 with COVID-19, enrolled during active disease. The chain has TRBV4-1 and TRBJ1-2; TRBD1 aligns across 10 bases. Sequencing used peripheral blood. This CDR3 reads CASSQDDRGPYGYTF. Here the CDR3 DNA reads TGCGCCAGCAGCCAAGATGACAGGGGGCCCTATGGCTACACCTTC.